The next 23 T cell receptor beta chains were all read from a single sample in a study of CD8+CD57+ T cells in acquired aplastic anemia. An expansion of CD8+CD57+ cells by flow cytometry had been shown in patients chosen for sequencing. TCR beta VDJ and CDR3 profiles were obtained from a genomic DNA template. TCRdb ran MiXCR on the reads and lists one entry per CDR3 protein. The profile covers 200,000 to 300,000 distinct CDR3 sequences, with around 43% appearing a single time and 7.8% taken by the ten largest. The sample consisted of sorted CD4+, CD8+, or CD8+CD57+ T cells (not recorded which) from PBMCs. Receptors originate from a human donor with aplastic anemia.

This clonotype was picked up many times. The chain recombines TRBV3-1 with TRBJ2-6; the D gene is possibly TRBD2 (5 bases). The CDR3 is 15 amino acids. V was pared by 1 base and J by 2 bases, with 6 bases between. Germline V gives CDR1 LGHDT, CDR2 YNNKEL (reference sequence). As DNA, the CDR3 is TGTGCCAGCAGCCAAGTACTAGCTGGGGCCAACGTCCTGACTTTC. This codes for CASSQVLAGANVLTF.

This chain joins TRBV15 and TRBJ2-2; D ambiguous. The CDR3 runs 14 residues. Germline CDR1 and CDR2: LNHNV and YYDKDF (reference sequence). Trimming removed 4 bases at V and 1 base at J, with 7 bases between. CDR3: CATSTRRNTGELFF. The CDR3 region has the DNA TGTGCCACCAGCACCCGACGGAACACCGGGGAGCTGTTTTTT.

The chain employs TRBV12-3 or TRBV12-4 and TRBJ2-7, with D perhaps TRBD1 (6 bases). V was pared by 6 bases and J by 5 bases, with 14 bases between. The CDR3 extends over 13 amino acids. Here the CDR3 DNA reads TGTGCCAGCAGCCCCCGGGACACTGACGAGCAGTACTTC. Translated, it gives CASSPRDTDEQYF.

This clonotype was seen ten or more times. The V call is TRBV7-9, the J call TRBJ2-7; a possible D gene is TRBD1 (6 bases). Germline-derived CDR1 and CDR2 are SEHNR and FQNEAQ (reference sequence). This CDR3 region has 20 residues. Trimming removed 5 bases at V and 4 bases at J, with 33 bases between. CDR3 sequence reads: CASSLPRDKLSREAQYEQYF. In DNA, the CDR3 is TGTGCCAGCAGCCTACCCCGGGACAAGCTTTCCCGGGAAGCTCAATACGAGCAGTACTTC.

The table lists this clonotype with many counts. V usage is TRBV7-9 and J usage is TRBJ2-7, with D maybe TRBD2 (5 bases). This CDR3 is 13 amino acids long. Looked up from germline, CDR1 is SEHNR and CDR2 is FQNEAQ (reference sequence). Trimming shortened V by 1 base and J by 5 bases, and 9 bases separated the two germline ends. The CDR3 sequence: CASSLGERNEQYF. Written as DNA, the CDR3 is TGTGCCAGCAGCTTAGGGGAGCGGAACGAGCAGTACTTC.

This clonotype appeared a few times. The rearrangement joins TRBV15 to TRBJ2-7; 9 bases are a match to TRBD1. The germline CDR1 and CDR2 sequences are LNHNV and YYDKDF (reference sequence). Unmatched junction bases numbered 3, after V lost 9 bases and J lost 3 bases. This CDR3 comprises 12 residues. CDR3 coding DNA: TGTGCCACGATGACAGGGGGCTACGAGCAGTACTTC. This gives the protein CATMTGGYEQYF.

The CDR3 DNA reads TGCAGCGCGTCCGGGACAGTTGGTGGCTACACCTTC. Amino acids: CSASGTVGGYTF. The rearrangement uses TRBV29-1 and TRBJ1-2; TRBD1 matches at 7 bases. Trimming cost V 7 bases and J 7 bases; bases outside gene matches: 9. Germline lookup yields CDR1 SQVTM and CDR2 ANQGSEA. The length of the CDR3 is 12 residues.

This clonotype has a count of ten or more. This chain connects TRBV27 to TRBJ2-7; the D gene is possibly TRBD1 (6 bases). Germline V lookup: CDR1 MNHEY, CDR2 SMNVEV (reference sequence). Deletions cut 9 bases from V and 0 bases from J, with 12 bases between. The CDR3 contains 13 residues. The CDR3 reads CASGRTVSYEQYF. The CDR3 DNA follows: TGTGCCAGTGGACGGACAGTCTCCTACGAGCAGTACTTC.

This clonotype was seen only a few times. It may be a read error: a sequence one base away is much more abundant. The rearrangement joins TRBV7-6 to TRBJ1-5; perhaps TRBD1 as D (5 bases). V dropped 5 bases and J dropped 11 bases, with 16 bases sitting between them. The CDR3 loop spans 13 amino acids. Germline CDR1 is SGHVS and CDR2 is FNYEAQ. The CDR3 nucleotides are TGTGCCAGCAGCCGGGACCTTGCGGGGGCCCAGCATTTT. It specifies CASSRDLAGAQHF.

Comments on this clonotype: A much larger clone lies one base from this, so it may be a read error. The chain joins TRBV7-9 to TRBJ2-1; D possibly uses TRBD1 or TRBD2 (6 bases each). CDR1 is SEHNR and CDR2 is FQNEAQ in the germline V gene (reference sequence). Trimming pared 4 bases from V and 4 bases from J, leaving 23 bases between. This CDR3 is 18 amino acids long. The CDR3 spells CASSSTGRRDLEYNEQFF. In nucleotides, the CDR3 is TGTGCCAGCAGCTCAACAGGGAGGAGGGATTTAGAATACAATGAGCAGTTCTTC.

In this sample, this clonotype turned up many times. The rearrangement links TRBV27 to TRBJ1-5; weak D call: TRBD1 (5 bases). Germline-derived CDR1 and CDR2 are MNHEY and SMNVEV (reference sequence). There are 14 residues in the CDR3. The ends were cut back, 6 bases at V and 6 bases at J, with 15 bases in the middle. CDR3 residues: CASSSTGIGQPQHF. The CDR3 nucleotides are TGTGCCAGCAGCTCAACAGGTATCGGTCAGCCCCAGCATTTT.

The chain carries TRBV15 and TRBJ2-7; tentative D call: TRBD2 (5 bases). The CDR3 has 13 residues. CDR1 and CDR2 (germline): LNHNV, YYDKDF (reference sequence). With 0 bases removed from V and 12 bases from J, the gap between germline ends came to 15 bases. CDR3 nucleotides: TGTGCCACCAGCAGAGATCGAGGAGGCGTAGGGTACTTC. This encodes CATSRDRGGVGYF.

The CDR3 spells CASSTEGDHLPQHF. DNA for the CDR3: TGTGCCAGTAGTACCGAAGGGGACCATCTACCCCAGCATTTT. This sequence joins TRBV19 and TRBJ1-5; possibly TRBD1 for D (5 bases). The CDR3 consists of 14 residues. CDR1 is LNHDA and CDR2 is SQIVND in the germline V gene (reference sequence). The V and J ends lost 4 bases and 10 bases respectively, with 17 bases between them.

This clonotype was found a few times. The chain carries TRBV30 and TRBJ2-6; D not certain. V was shortened by 1 base and J by 0 bases, with 4 bases between the two germline ends. The CDR3 length is 14 residues. CDR1 and CDR2 from the germline V gene are GTSNPN and SVGIG (reference sequence). The CDR3 DNA follows: TGTGCCTGGAGTGCGGGCTCTGGGGCCAACGTCCTGACTTTC. This encodes CAWSAGSGANVLTF.

The table lists this clonotype with many counts. This chain links TRBV20-1 with TRBJ2-7; D ambiguous. Trimming took 0 bases from V and 0 from J, leaving 12 bases between them. The CDR3 totals 15 residues. Germline CDR1 and CDR2: DFQATT and SNEGSKA (reference sequence). The CDR3 nucleotides are TGCAGTGCTAGAGATCTCGGCGGAAGCTCCTACGAGCAGTACTTC. Translating it yields CSARDLGGSSYEQYF.

The V gene is TRBV6-5, the J gene TRBJ2-1; TRBD2 aligns across 11 bases. The junction had 8 bases not matched to a gene; V was cut back by 0 bases and J by 4 bases. The CDR3 is 18 residues long. Germline V lookup: CDR1 MNHEY, CDR2 SVGAGI. The CDR3 sequence: CASSYSDSGTSGYNEQFF. The CDR3 bases are TGTGCCAGCAGTTACTCAGACTCCGGGACTAGCGGATACAATGAGCAGTTCTTC.

The count of this clonotype is one. The chain couples TRBV24-1 to TRBJ2-3; TRBD2 matches at 7 bases. The CDR3 is 13 residues long. The junction had 3 bases not matched to a gene; V was cut back by 5 bases and J by 5 bases. Germline V lookup: CDR1 KGHDR, CDR2 SFDVKD. CDR3 sequence (DNA): TGTGCCACCAGTGCGGGAGGCGGAGATACGCAGTATTTT. Translated: CATSAGGGDTQYF.

The chain is built from TRBV2 and TRBJ1-4; D possibly corresponds to TRBD1 (5 bases). Germline V CDR1 and CDR2: SNHLY, FYNNEI. The length of the CDR3 is 15 residues. Trimming left V 7 bases short and J 5 bases short, with 17 bases between. Written as DNA, the CDR3 is TGTGCCAGCAATGGGGGGGGACGGAGCAATGAAAAACTGTTTTTT. Protein product: CASNGGGRSNEKLFF.

Concerning this clonotype: A much larger clone is a single base away; this may be a read error. The rearrangement joins TRBV7-9 to TRBJ2-1, with TRBD1 matching over 9 bases. Looked up from germline, CDR1 is SEHNR and CDR2 is FQNEAQ (reference sequence). The J segment lost 6 bases and the V segment lost 5 bases, leaving 8 bases of the junction unmatched. The CDR3 is 15 amino acids. CDR3 DNA: TGTGCCAGCAGCCCCAGACAGGGGGAAGCCAATGAGCAGTTCTTC. It is translated as CASSPRQGEANEQFF.

In this sample, this clonotype turned up many times. The rearrangement uses TRBV9 and TRBJ1-1; 8 bases map to TRBD1. The CDR3 loop spans 17 amino acids. J was trimmed by 1 base and V by 0 bases; bases with no gene match: 8. Germline loops: CDR1 SGDLS, CDR2 YYNGEE. DNA for the CDR3: TGTGCCAGCAGCGTAGTTAGACAGGGGCTTGCGAACACTGAAGCTTTCTTT. Translated: CASSVVRQGLANTEAFF.

The V call is TRBV19, the J call TRBJ2-7; D unresolved. From germline, CDR1 is LNHDA and CDR2 SQIVND (reference sequence). CDR3 size: 13 residues. Deletions cut 3 bases from V and 2 bases from J, with 8 bases between. The CDR3 region is CASSINGPYEQYF. CDR3 sequence (DNA): TGTGCCAGTAGTATCAATGGGCCCTACGAGCAGTACTTC.

This clonotype occurred a few times. The junction does not match germline at one end; this may be a read error. The J gene is TRBJ2-1, the V gene TRBV7-9; 10 positions match TRBD1. CDR1 and CDR2 (germline): SEHNR, FQNEAQ (reference sequence). The CDR3 consists of 15 residues. In DNA, the CDR3 is TGTGCCAGCTGCTTCCGGGACAGGGGTTACAATGAGCAGTTCTTC. It translates to CASCFRDRGYNEQFF.

With regard to this clonotype: Possible read error: a much larger clone is one base away. V is TRBV7-2 and J is TRBJ1-4; 8 nucleotides align to TRBD1. Germline V CDR1 and CDR2: SGHTA, FQGNSA. The CDR3 contains 14 residues. DNA of the CDR3: TGTGCCGGCAGCCTACGACAGGGGATTGGAAAACTGTTTTTT. It specifies CAGSLRQGIGKLFF.